This TCR beta chain was identified in a study of cytomegalovirus exposure and HLA in healthy donors. Study as a whole: An analysis done earlier identified 90 million to 120 million unique TCR beta sequences from about 180 million T cells.

As regards this clone: Its specificity is not known.

Trimming shortened V by 3 bases and J by 3 bases, and 4 bases separated the two germline ends. This CDR3 is 12 amino acids long. The germline V gene encodes CDR1 MDHEN and CDR2 SYDVKM. Both 60 Vbeta primers and 13 Jbeta primers went into the PCR. Method: immunoSEQ multiplex PCR; TCRdb's copy keeps in-frame clones and lacks some. The table has some 98,000 clones, 75% to 80% seen once; the top ten hold approximately 8%. Study-level findings and limits: The authors later found TCR association rates varying by HLA locus, with DRB1 most and HLA-C fewest. Most subjects' HLA-A and HLA-B alleles were reportedly predicted from TCR beta sequences.

The clonotype comes from a female donor in good health and CMV-seronegative. Sequencing input: PBMCs. The chain is built from TRBV28 and TRBJ2-3; no clear D gene. The CDR3 coding sequence is TGTGCCAGCAGTTTGCTAACAGATACGCAGTATTTT. This gives the protein CASSLLTDTQYF.